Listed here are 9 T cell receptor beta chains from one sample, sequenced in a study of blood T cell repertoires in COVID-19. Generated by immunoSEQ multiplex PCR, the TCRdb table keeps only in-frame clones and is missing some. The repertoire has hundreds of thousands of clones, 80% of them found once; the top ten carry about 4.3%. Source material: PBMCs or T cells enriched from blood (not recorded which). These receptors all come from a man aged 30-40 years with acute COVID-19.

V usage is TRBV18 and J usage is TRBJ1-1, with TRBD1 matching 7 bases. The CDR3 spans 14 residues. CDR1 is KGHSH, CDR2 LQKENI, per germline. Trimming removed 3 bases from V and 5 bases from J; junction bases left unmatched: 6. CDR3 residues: CASSPQGVKTEAFF. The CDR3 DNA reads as TGTGCCAGCTCACCCCAGGGGGTAAAGACTGAAGCTTTCTTT.

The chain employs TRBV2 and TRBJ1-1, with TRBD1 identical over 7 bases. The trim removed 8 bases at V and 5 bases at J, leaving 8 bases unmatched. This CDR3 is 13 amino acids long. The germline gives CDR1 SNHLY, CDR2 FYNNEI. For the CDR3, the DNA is TGTGCCAGCGGGGATGACAGGGTTACTGAAGCTTTCTTT. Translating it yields CASGDDRVTEAFF. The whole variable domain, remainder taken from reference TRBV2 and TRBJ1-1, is EPEVTQTPSHQVTQMGQEVILRCVPISNHLYFYWYRQILGQKVEFLVSFYNNEISEKSEIFDDQFSVERPDGSNFTLKIRSTKLEDSAMYFCASGDDRVTEAFFGQGTRLTVV.

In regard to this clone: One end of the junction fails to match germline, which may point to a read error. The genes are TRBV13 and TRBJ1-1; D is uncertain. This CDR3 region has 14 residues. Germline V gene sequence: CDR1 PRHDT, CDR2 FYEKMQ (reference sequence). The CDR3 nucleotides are TGTGCCAGCAACTTAGCTGTAATGAACACTGAAGCTTTCTTT. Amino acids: CASNLAVMNTEAFF.

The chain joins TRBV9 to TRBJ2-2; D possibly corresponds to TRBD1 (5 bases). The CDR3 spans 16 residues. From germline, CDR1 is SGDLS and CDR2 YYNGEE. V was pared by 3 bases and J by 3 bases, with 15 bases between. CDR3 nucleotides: TGTGCCAGCAGCGACACAGGTCCCCCCGACACCGGGGAGCTGTTTTTT. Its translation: CASSDTGPPDTGELFF.

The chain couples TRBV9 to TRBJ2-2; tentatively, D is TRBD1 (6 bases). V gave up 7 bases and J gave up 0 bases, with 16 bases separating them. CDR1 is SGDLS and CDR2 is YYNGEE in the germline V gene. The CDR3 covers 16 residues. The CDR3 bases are TGTGCCAGCTCCATCCGGGACACCTCGAACACCGGGGAGCTGTTTTTT. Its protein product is CASSIRDTSNTGELFF.

Here the CDR3 DNA reads TGTGCCAGCAGCTTGGGCGGTGGACTAGTTCTGGACGGGGCCAACGTCCTGACTTTC. This codes for CASSLGGGLVLDGANVLTF. V and J are TRBV5-6 and TRBJ2-6; 7 bases align to TRBD2. The length of the CDR3 is 19 residues. V lost 0 bases and J lost 4; bases outside the gene matches: 13. From germline, CDR1 is SGHDT and CDR2 YYEEEE.

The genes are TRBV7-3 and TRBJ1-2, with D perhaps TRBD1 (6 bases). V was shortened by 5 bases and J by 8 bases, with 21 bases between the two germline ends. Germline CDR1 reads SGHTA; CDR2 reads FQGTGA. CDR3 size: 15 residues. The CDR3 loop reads CASSGSGEALFGYTF. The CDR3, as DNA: TGTGCCAGCAGCGGATCAGGGGAAGCCCTTTTCGGCTACACCTTC.

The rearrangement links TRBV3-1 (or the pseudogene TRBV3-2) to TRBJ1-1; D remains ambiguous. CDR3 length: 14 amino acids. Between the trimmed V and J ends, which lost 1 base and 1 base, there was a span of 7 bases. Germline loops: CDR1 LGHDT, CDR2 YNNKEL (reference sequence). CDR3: CASSQGAPNTEAFF. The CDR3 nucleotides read TGTGCCAGCAGCCAAGGGGCCCCGAACACTGAAGCTTTCTTT.

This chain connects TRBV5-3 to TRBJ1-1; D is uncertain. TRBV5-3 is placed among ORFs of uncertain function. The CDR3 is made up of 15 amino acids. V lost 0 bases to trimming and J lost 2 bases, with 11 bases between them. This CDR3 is CARSLDTGRNTEAFF. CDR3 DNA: TGTGCCAGAAGCTTGGATACCGGGAGAAACACTGAAGCTTTCTTT.